This TCR beta chain was identified during a study of cytomegalovirus exposure and HLA in healthy donors. V shed 4 bases and J shed 1 base, with 11 bases lying between them. Germline V CDR1 and CDR2: SGDLS, YYNGEE. The length of the CDR3 is 14 residues. Amplification used 60 Vbeta primers and 13 Jbeta primers. Assay used: immunoSEQ multiplex PCR; TCRdb lists only in-frame clones, some missing. The sample carries tens of thousands of clones, around 81% recorded once. In regard to this clone: What it recognizes is unknown.

Notes on the study in general: TCR beta chains numbering some 150 were designated cytomegalovirus-associated.

Sequencing was done on a sample of PBMCs. This sequence joins TRBV9 and TRBJ2-5, with D perhaps matching TRBD2 (5 bases). This receptor was identified in a man aged 35 to 55 in good health and CMV-seronegative. The CDR3 DNA follows: TGTGCCAGCAGCCCCCGGGGAAGCCAAGAGACCCAGTACTTC. Its protein is CASSPRGSQETQYF.